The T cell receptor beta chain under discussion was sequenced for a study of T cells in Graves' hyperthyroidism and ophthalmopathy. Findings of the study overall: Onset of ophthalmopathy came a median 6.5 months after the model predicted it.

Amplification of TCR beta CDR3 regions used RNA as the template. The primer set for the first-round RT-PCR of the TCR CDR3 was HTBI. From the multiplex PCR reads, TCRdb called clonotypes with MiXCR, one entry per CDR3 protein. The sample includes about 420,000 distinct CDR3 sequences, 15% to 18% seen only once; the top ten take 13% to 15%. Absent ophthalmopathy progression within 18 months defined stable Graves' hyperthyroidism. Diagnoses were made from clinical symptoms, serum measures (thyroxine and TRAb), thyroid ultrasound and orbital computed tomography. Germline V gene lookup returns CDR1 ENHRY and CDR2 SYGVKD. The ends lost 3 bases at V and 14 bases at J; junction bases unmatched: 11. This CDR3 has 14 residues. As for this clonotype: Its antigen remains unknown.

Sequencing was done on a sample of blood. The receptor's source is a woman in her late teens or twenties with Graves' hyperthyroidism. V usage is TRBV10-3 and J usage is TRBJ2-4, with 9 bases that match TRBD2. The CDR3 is CAISDMLAGKVEYF. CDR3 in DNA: TGTGCCATCAGTGATATGCTAGCGGGGAAGGTAGAGTACTTC.